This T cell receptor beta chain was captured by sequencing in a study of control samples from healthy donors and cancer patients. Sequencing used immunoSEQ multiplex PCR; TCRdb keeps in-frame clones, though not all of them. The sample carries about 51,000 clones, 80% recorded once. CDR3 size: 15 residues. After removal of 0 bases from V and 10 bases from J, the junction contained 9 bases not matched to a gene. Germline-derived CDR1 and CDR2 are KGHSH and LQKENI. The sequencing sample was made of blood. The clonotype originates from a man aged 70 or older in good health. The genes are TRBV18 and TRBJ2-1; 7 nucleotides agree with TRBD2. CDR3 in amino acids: CASSPPATSNGEQFF. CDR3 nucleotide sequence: TGTGCCAGCTCACCACCCGCGACTAGCAACGGGGAGCAGTTCTTC.